These 15 T cell receptor beta chains were all obtained from the same sample, sequenced in a study of response to subunit inactivated influenza vaccine. TCRdb independently ran MiXCR on the RT-PCR reads; one entry per CDR3 protein. The sample lists 550,000 to 800,000 distinct CDR3 sequences; 15% to 19% were seen once. The source material was PBMCs from blood, sampled roughly 12 days after vaccination. These receptors came from a man aged 50-60 years who received an inactivated influenza vaccine.

This clonotype was seen a handful of times. V gene TRBV2 combines with J gene TRBJ1-5; D is possibly TRBD1 (5 bases). The CDR3 has 14 amino acids. Per the germline V gene, CDR1 is SNHLY and CDR2 is FYNNEI. Trimming shortened V by 6 bases and J by 4 bases, and 13 bases separated the two germline ends. CDR3: CASRWAPGNQPQHF. As DNA, the CDR3 is TGTGCCAGCAGATGGGCCCCAGGGAATCAGCCCCAGCATTTT.

This clonotype occurred many times. J is TRBJ2-1 and V is TRBV5-1, with 7 positions matching TRBD2. The germline CDR1 and CDR2 sequences are SGHRS and YFSETQ. The CDR3 is 15 amino acids. V dropped 0 bases and J dropped 4; count of bases not matched to a gene: 4. CDR3 protein: CASSLGLAAYNEQFF. In DNA, the CDR3 is TGCGCCAGCAGCTTGGGGCTAGCGGCTTACAATGAGCAGTTCTTC.

This clonotype was found many times. This chain connects TRBV29-1 to TRBJ2-1, with 9 bases that match TRBD1. This CDR3 is built from 17 residues. J was trimmed by 0 bases and V by 6 bases; bases with no gene match: 12. Germline-derived CDR1 and CDR2 are SQVTM and ANQGSEA. Written as DNA, the CDR3 is TGCAGCGTAGGACAGGGGATCGGTTTTGGCTCCTACAATGAGCAGTTCTTC. This encodes CSVGQGIGFGSYNEQFF.

Ten or more counts support this clonotype. V is TRBV12-3 or TRBV12-4 and J is TRBJ2-5; the match to TRBD2 covers 9 bases. The CDR3 covers 13 residues. The V gene end was trimmed by 6 bases and the J gene end by 4 bases; junction bases not matched to a gene: 3. The CDR3: CASRRTSAETQYF. The CDR3 DNA reads as TGTGCCAGCAGACGGACTAGCGCAGAGACCCAGTACTTC.

The V gene is TRBV7-8, the J gene TRBJ1-6; weak D call: TRBD1 (5 bases). V was clipped by 1 base and J by 9 bases, with 13 bases between them. CDR3 size: 15 residues. Germline CDR1 reads SGHVS; CDR2 reads FQNEAQ. The CDR3 DNA follows: TGTGCCAGCAGCTTAGAGGTAGGGGTGGGTTCACCCCTCCACTTT. Translation gives CASSLEVGVGSPLHF.

The chain couples TRBV10-3 to TRBJ2-1; no clear D gene. V shed 0 bases and J shed 7 bases, with 7 bases lying between them. The CDR3 consists of 13 residues. The germline CDR1 and CDR2 sequences are ENHRY and SYGVKD. CDR3 region: CAISESIVNEQFF. Here the CDR3 DNA reads TGTGCCATCAGTGAGTCGATTGTTAATGAGCAGTTCTTC.

This clonotype was seen a few times. The rearrangement joins TRBV10-3 to TRBJ1-5, with no clear D. The CDR3 covers 14 residues. Trimming left V 7 bases short and J 3 bases short, with 13 bases between. CDR1 ENHRY and CDR2 SYGVKD come from the germline V gene. Here the CDR3 DNA reads TGTGCCATCAAGGCGGGAAGGGACAATCAGCCCCAGCATTTT. Its translation is CAIKAGRDNQPQHF.

This chain uses TRBV7-9 with TRBJ1-1; D gene uncertain. CDR1 is SEHNR and CDR2 is FQNEAQ in the germline V gene (reference sequence). V lost 5 bases and J lost 0, with 7 bases in between. The CDR3 is made up of 13 amino acids. The CDR3 sequence: CASSRVLNTEAFF. In DNA form, the CDR3 reads TGTGCCAGCAGCCGTGTCCTGAACACTGAAGCTTTCTTT. The entire variable domain, with the rest obtained from reference TRBV7-9 and TRBJ1-1, is as follows: DTGVSQNPRHKITKRGQNVTFRCDPISEHNRLYWYRQTLGQGPEFLTYFQNEAQLEKSRLLSDRFSAERPKGSFSTLEIQRTEQGDSAMYLCASSRVLNTEAFFGQGTRLTVV.

In this sample, this clonotype turned up a few times. CDR3 bases: TGTGCCAGCAGGCCCCGGGGAGTAGGCAATCAGCCCCAGCATTTT. Its translation: CASRPRGVGNQPQHF. This chain connects TRBV6-1 to TRBJ1-5, with D uncertain. V gave up 6 bases and J gave up 2 bases, with 14 bases separating them. Germline CDR1 and CDR2: MNHNS and SASEGT. This CDR3 spans 15 amino acids.

In regard to this clonotype: The junction departs from germline at one end; a sequencing error may be responsible. V gene TRBV20-1 combines with J gene TRBJ2-7; D gene uncertain. CDR1 and CDR2 from the germline V gene are DFQATT and SNEGSKA (reference sequence). The CDR3 extends over 17 amino acids. CDR3 nucleotide sequence: TGCTGTGCTAGAGGCCACGGAGATCGCGCCCTACCCTACGAGCAGTACTTC. Its translation: CCARGHGDRALPYEQYF.

This clonotype was picked up a small number of times. The chain has TRBV5-5 and TRBJ1-5; TRBD1 agrees at 9 bases. This CDR3 has 15 amino acids. Germline trimming cut 1 base from V and 6 bases from J; bases unmatched to any gene: 5. The germline CDR1 and CDR2 sequences are SGHKS and YYEKEE (reference sequence). CDR3 sequence (DNA): TGTGCCAGCAGCTTGACCGGGGACAGGGTTCAGCCCCAGCATTTT. This gives the protein CASSLTGDRVQPQHF.

V usage is TRBV7-9 and J usage is TRBJ2-2, with 8 positions matching TRBD1. The length of the CDR3 is 17 residues. J gave up 5 bases and V 3 bases, and 11 bases lay outside the gene matches. Germline V gives CDR1 SEHNR, CDR2 FQNEAQ (reference sequence). The CDR3 sequence is CASSLTGVGPRTGELFF. The CDR3 nucleotides read TGTGCCAGCAGCTTGACAGGGGTGGGACCTCGGACCGGGGAGCTGTTTTTT.

The chain combines TRBV6-2 or TRBV6-3 with TRBJ2-4, with D hard to call. The V end was cut by 2 bases, the J end by 3 bases, with 14 bases between. CDR1 MNHEY and CDR2 SVGEGT come from the germline V gene. The CDR3 contains 16 residues. CDR3 sequence: CASSYGRTVGKNIQYF. The CDR3, as DNA: TGTGCCAGCAGTTACGGCAGGACCGTAGGCAAAAACATTCAGTACTTC.

This chain connects TRBV29-1 to TRBJ2-1; D tentatively reads TRBD1 or TRBD2 (5 bases each). Germline V lookup: CDR1 SQVTM, CDR2 ANQGSEA. The CDR3 sequence is 15 residues long. V was trimmed by 4 bases and J by 4 bases, leaving 17 bases between them. CDR3 protein: CSVAPSRGRYNEQFF. The CDR3 DNA reads TGCAGCGTTGCCCCCTCCCGGGGACGATACAATGAGCAGTTCTTC.

This clonotype was counted a few times. The chain joins TRBV29-1 to TRBJ2-5; D not certain. Germline V gives CDR1 SQVTM, CDR2 ANQGSEA. This CDR3 region has 13 residues. Trimming took 5 bases from V and 3 from J, leaving 13 bases between them. This CDR3 reads CSVNRLAEETQYF. Here the CDR3 DNA reads TGCAGCGTTAATCGGCTTGCGGAAGAGACCCAGTACTTC. Variable domain in full (rest from reference TRBV29-1 and TRBJ2-5): SAVISQKPSRDICQRGTSLTIQCQVDSQVTMMFWYRQQPGQSLTLIATANQGSEATYESGFVIDKFPISRPNLTFSTLTVSNMSPEDSSIYLCSVNRLAEETQYFGPGTRLLVL.